This is a list of T cell receptor beta chains from one sample in a study of human T cells and chemical hapten exposure. One entry per CDR3 protein results from TCRdb running MiXCR on the RACE reads. The table includes about 100,000 distinct CDR3 sequences, about 10% detected once. The sequencing used whole blood, collected in connection with sensitization to the hapten diphenylcyclopropenone (DPC). The receptors were sampled from a man between 35 and 55 years old with alopecia areata. Some clones in this sample may be carry-over from other donors' samples. CDR3s include the opening cysteine and the closing phenylalanine or tryptophan. D genes are given only for firm matches. Some rows have no size entry. The others give once, few or many, or a class for an expanded clone.

many	14	NA	TRBV6-2/TRBV6-3	TRBJ2-5	TGTGCCAGCAGGCGAACCCCGTCTAAAGAGACCCAGTACTTC	CASRRTPSKETQYF
many	14	TRBD2	TRBV6-6	TRBJ2-7	TGTGCCAGCAGTTACGGACTAGCGGGCAACGAGCAGTACTTC	CASSYGLAGNEQYF
few	11	NA	TRBV30	TRBJ2-3	TGTGCCTGGAGTGTACTGGATACGCAGTATTTT	CAWSVLDTQYF
NA	17	NA	TRBV11-2	TRBJ1-2	TGTGCCAGCAGCCCAGGACAGCTCAGTGCATATAACTATGGCTACACCTTC	CASSPGQLSAYNYGYTF
NA	14	TRBD1	TRBV6-2/TRBV6-3	TRBJ2-5	TGTGCCAGCACGGTACAGGGGGTACGAAAGACCCAGTACTTC	CASTVQGVRKTQYF
few	14	NA	TRBV7-9	TRBJ1-2	TGTGCCAGCAGCTTACAGGGCCAGAGCTATGGCTACACCTTC	CASSLQGQSYGYTF
few	15	TRBD2	TRBV20-1	TRBJ2-3	TGCAGTGCTAGAGGGACTAGCGGGAAAACAGATACGCAGTATTTT	CSARGTSGKTDTQYF
many	17	TRBD1	TRBV6-2/TRBV6-3	TRBJ1-1	TGTGCCAGCAGTTACGGGACAGGGATAGTAGATCGCTCTGAAGCTTTCTTT	CASSYGTGIVDRSEAFF
many	14	NA	TRBV7-9	TRBJ1-3	TGTGCCAGCAGCCCCCTCGCGCGTGGAAACACCATATATTTT	CASSPLARGNTIYF
many	14	TRBD1	TRBV7-2	TRBJ1-6	TGTGCCAGCAGCCGGGACAGATTGAATTCACCCCTCCACTTT	CASSRDRLNSPLHF
few	18	TRBD2	TRBV7-2	TRBJ2-1	TGTGCCAGCAGCTTAATTTCAAGGTCGGCGGGAGGTTACAATGAGCAGTTCTTC	CASSLISRSAGGYNEQFF
many	13	NA	TRBV29-1	TRBJ1-2	TGCAGCGCCAAACAGGAGAATAACTATGGCTACACCTTC	CSAKQENNYGYTF
many	14	NA	TRBV27	TRBJ1-5	TGTGCCAGCAGTTTCGCAGGGTTCGGTCAGCCCCAGCATTTT	CASSFAGFGQPQHF
once	18	TRBD2	TRBV5-6	TRBJ2-5	TGTGCCAGCAGCCGCTCCGTTAGCGGGAGGGCCGCTTCGGAGACCCAGTACTTC	CASSRSVSGRAASETQYF
few	18	TRBD1	TRBV5-4	TRBJ2-5	TGTGCCAGCAGCCCCTGGGACAGCGCCCCCCTGGGCCAAGAGACCCAGTACTTC	CASSPWDSAPLGQETQYF
many	10	NA	TRBV25-1	TRBJ2-1	TGTGCCAGCAGCCGGAGAGAGCAGTTCTTC	CASSRREQFF
many	13	NA	TRBV12-3/TRBV12-4	TRBJ2-5	TGTGCCAGCAGTTTGGATAGCGGAAAGACCCAGTACTTC	CASSLDSGKTQYF
few	13	NA	TRBV29-1	TRBJ2-5	TGCAGCGTCAGGGACCAGGGAAGGGAGACCCAGTACTTC	CSVRDQGRETQYF
few	15	TRBD2	TRBV6-5	TRBJ2-3	TGTGCCAGCAGTGATCGACTAGCGGGAAAAAATACGCAGTATTTT	CASSDRLAGKNTQYF
few	15	TRBD2	TRBV5-4	TRBJ2-1	TGTGCCAGCAGCTTGGGACTAGCGGGATTGAATGAGCAGTTCTTC	CASSLGLAGLNEQFF
NA	14	TRBD1	TRBV3-1	TRBJ1-1	TGTGCCAGCAGCCAAGCGGTAAAGGGGGCACAAGCTTTCTTT	CASSQAVKGAQAFF
NA	13	NA	TRBV27	TRBJ2-6	TGTGCCAGCAGGCTTTCTGGGGCCAACGTCCTGACTTTC	CASRLSGANVLTF
many	14	NA	TRBV2	TRBJ1-3	TGTGCCAGCAGAAGGACAGAGGCTGGAAACACCATATATTTT	CASRRTEAGNTIYF
NA	12	NA	TRBV28	TRBJ2-5	TGTGCCAGCAGTAAGGGGTGGGAGACCCAGTACTTC	CASSKGWETQYF
NA	16	TRBD2	TRBV12-3/TRBV12-4	TRBJ2-1	TGTGCCAGCAGTTTAGCGCTAGCGGGAGTTGTTAATGAGCAGTTCTTC	CASSLALAGVVNEQFF
few	13	NA	TRBV11-3	TRBJ2-1	TGTGCCAGCAGCTTAGACAACAACAATGAGCAGTTCTTC	CASSLDNNNEQFF
many	13	NA	TRBV20-1	TRBJ1-1	TGCAGTGCTCCGACCCTGCAGAACACTGAAGCTTTCTTT	CSAPTLQNTEAFF
few	13	NA	TRBV14	TRBJ1-1	TGTGCCAGCAGCCAAGATCTAGGGGCTGAAGCTTTCTTT	CASSQDLGAEAFF
few	15	NA	TRBV7-9	TRBJ1-6	TGTGCCAGCAGCTTATCCGGGGGGCAACATTCACCCCTCCACTTT	CASSLSGGQHSPLHF
few	15	NA	TRBV7-9	TRBJ1-5	TGTGCCAGCAGCTTCTCGACAGATAGCAATCAGCCCCAGCATTTT	CASSFSTDSNQPQHF
NA	18	NA	TRBV21-1	TRBJ2-3	TGTGCCAGCAGCAAAGTCAGGATCGACAGGGGGTACGGTGATACGCAGTATTTT	CASSKVRIDRGYGDTQYF
few	13	NA	TRBV12-3/TRBV12-4	TRBJ1-3	TGTGCCAGCTCGAAAGGGACTGGAAACACCATATATTTT	CASSKGTGNTIYF
many	14	NA	TRBV1	TRBJ1-5	TGCACCCGGGGCAGGCCCTATAGCAATCAGCCCCAGCATTTT	CTRGRPYSNQPQHF
NA	15	NA	TRBV27	TRBJ2-3	TGTGCCAGCAGTTTGGTGGCCCAGCCCACAGATACGCAGTATTTT	CASSLVAQPTDTQYF
many	15	TRBD2	TRBV12-3/TRBV12-4	TRBJ2-1	TGTGCCAGCAGTTTGTCTAGCGGGCCCTACAATGAGCAGTTCTTC	CASSLSSGPYNEQFF
NA	14	NA	TRBV30	TRBJ2-1	TGTGCCTGGACACCCTCCAACTCCTACAATGAGCAGTTCTTC	CAWTPSNSYNEQFF
NA	16	NA	TRBV7-2	TRBJ2-5	TGTGCCAGCAGCCCCGAGTTGGGCGGGCCACAAGAGACCCAGTACTTC	CASSPELGGPQETQYF
few	15	NA	TRBV20-1	TRBJ1-5	TGCAGTGCTAGGCCGACAGGTCTCCCGGAACAGCCCCAGCATTTT	CSARPTGLPEQPQHF
few	16	NA	TRBV11-3	TRBJ2-1	TGTGCCAGCAGCTTTCGACTAGACCGTTTTTACAATGAGCAGTTCTTC	CASSFRLDRFYNEQFF